Following are 18 T cell receptor beta chains from one sample sequenced in a study of cytomegalovirus exposure and HLA in healthy donors. The study ran its PCR with 60 Vbeta and 13 Jbeta primers. Generated by immunoSEQ multiplex PCR, the TCRdb table keeps only in-frame clones and is missing some. Of approximately 81,000 clones in the sample, roughly 72% were seen once. The sample taken for sequencing was PBMCs. These receptors were collected from a woman in her forties or fifties in good health and CMV-seropositive.

The gene calls are TRBV19 and TRBJ1-2; no clear D. The CDR3 contains 17 residues. Deletions cut 6 bases from V and 8 bases from J, with 28 bases between. CDR1 is LNHDA and CDR2 is SQIVND in the germline V gene (reference sequence). The CDR3 region is CASRRRVDQSSVFGYTF. The CDR3 bases are TGTGCCAGTAGAAGGAGAGTCGATCAGAGTAGCGTGTTCGGCTACACCTTC.

V and J are TRBV18 and TRBJ1-4; D gene uncertain. Germline V CDR1 and CDR2: KGHSH, LQKENI. The V and J ends lost 6 bases and 4 bases respectively, with 15 bases between them. There are 15 residues in the CDR3. CDR3 sequence reads: CASSESPGYNEKLFF. CDR3 nucleotide sequence: TGTGCCAGCTCCGAAAGTCCAGGATATAATGAAAAACTGTTTTTT.

CDR3 DNA sequence: TGTGCCAGCAGCCCCCTGGGAGGGGGGCACTATGAGCAGTACTTC. It translates to CASSPLGGGHYEQYF. The chain has TRBV9 and TRBJ2-7; the D gene is possibly TRBD2 (7 bases). The CDR3 sequence is 15 residues long. V shed 4 bases and J shed 7 bases, with 21 bases lying between them. The germline V gene encodes CDR1 SGDLS and CDR2 YYNGEE.

In this sample, this clone turned up many times. The rearrangement uses TRBV2 and TRBJ2-2; D might be TRBD1 (5 bases). Germline CDR1 is SNHLY and CDR2 is FYNNEI. Deletions cut 4 bases from V and 7 bases from J, with 19 bases between. This CDR3 region has 16 residues. CDR3 nucleotide sequence: TGTGCCAGCAGTGCAGGGCCGCCTTATGACAACGGGGAGCTGTTTTTT. Translated: CASSAGPPYDNGELFF.

The rearrangement links TRBV2 to TRBJ1-2; TRBD1 matches at 7 bases. The CDR3 is made up of 16 amino acids. The germline V gene has CDR1 SNHLY and CDR2 FYNNEI. The V gene end was trimmed by 4 bases and the J gene end by 3 bases; junction bases not matched to a gene: 11. CDR3: CASSATRQGRHYGYTF. The CDR3 DNA follows: TGTGCCAGCAGTGCTACGCGACAGGGACGGCACTATGGCTACACCTTC.

The rearrangement joins TRBV7-8 to TRBJ2-3; the D gene is possibly TRBD2 (5 bases). V dropped 6 bases and J dropped 6 bases, with 16 bases sitting between them. The CDR3 runs to 14 residues. Germline V gene sequence: CDR1 SGHVS, CDR2 FQNEAQ. The CDR3 DNA reads as TGTGCCAGCAGTGCGGGCAGCCCGCGGGATACGCAGTATTTT. Translating it yields CASSAGSPRDTQYF.

The chain employs TRBV30 and TRBJ1-2, with D maybe TRBD1 (6 bases). The CDR3 runs 11 residues. Germline V gene sequence: CDR1 GTSNPN, CDR2 SVGIG (reference sequence). V was shortened by 2 bases and J by 8 bases, with 9 bases between the two germline ends. CDR3 in amino acids: CAWSSGVGYTF. In DNA form, the CDR3 reads TGTGCCTGGAGTTCAGGGGTCGGCTACACCTTC.

This chain joins TRBV28 and TRBJ2-7, with D perhaps TRBD2 (6 bases). The CDR3 extends over 16 amino acids. Between the trimmed V and J ends, which lost 0 bases and 2 bases, there was a span of 14 bases. Germline V lookup: CDR1 MDHEN, CDR2 SYDVKM. The CDR3 here is CASSLWSRGSPYEQYF. The CDR3 nucleotides are TGTGCCAGCAGTTTATGGTCCCGGGGGTCTCCCTACGAGCAGTACTTC. Based on the CDR3 plus reference TRBV28 and TRBJ2-7, the full variable domain is DVKVTQSSRYLVKRTGEKVFLECVQDMDHENMFWYRQDPGLGLRLIYFSYDVKMKEKGDIPEGYSVSREKKERFSLILESASTNQTSMYLCASSLWSRGSPYEQYFGPGTRLTVT.

DNA for the CDR3: TGCGCCAGCAGTGATGGAGGGTATGGCTACACCTTC. This translates into CASSDGGYGYTF. The chain is built from TRBV10-2 and TRBJ1-2; D unresolved. The CDR3 extends over 12 amino acids. Germline values: CDR1 WSHSY, CDR2 SAAADI. V was cut by 3 bases and J by 5 bases, with 7 bases left in between.

The chain is built from TRBV7-9 and TRBJ2-7; 11 positions agree with TRBD1. CDR1 SEHNR and CDR2 FQNEAQ come from the germline V gene (reference sequence). V shed 4 bases, J shed 3 bases, and the junction held 5 bases outside the gene matches. This CDR3 spans 15 amino acids. This CDR3 reads CASSYPGQGVYEQYF. The CDR3 DNA reads as TGTGCCAGCAGCTATCCGGGACAGGGGGTCTACGAGCAGTACTTC.

The chain has TRBV30 and TRBJ2-3, with 7 nucleotides matching TRBD2. In germline, CDR1 is GTSNPN, CDR2 SVGIG (reference sequence). The CDR3 contains 12 residues. Unmatched junction bases numbered 1, after V lost 2 bases and J lost 5 bases. The CDR3 nucleotides read TGTGCCTGGAGTTTAGCGGGAGATACGCAGTATTTT. This sequence encodes CAWSLAGDTQYF.

This clone was found once. The genes are TRBV11-2 and TRBJ2-2; unclear D gene. This CDR3 region has 13 residues. Trimming took off 5 bases at V and 5 bases at J, with 9 bases between the two ends. Germline V gives CDR1 SGHAT, CDR2 FQNNGV. Written as DNA, the CDR3 is TGTGCCAGCAGCCTTAGCAGAACCGGGGAGCTGTTTTTT. Protein product: CASSLSRTGELFF.

J is TRBJ2-5 and V is TRBV5-1, with TRBD2 matching over 8 bases. Germline lookup yields CDR1 SGHRS and CDR2 YFSETQ. The CDR3 length is 15 residues. Trimming took 3 bases from V and 5 from J; bases not matched to a gene: 9. The CDR3 region has the DNA TGCGCCAGCAGCTCCCCCGGGAGGGGGGTGGAGACCCAGTACTTC. This sequence encodes CASSSPGRGVETQYF. Combining the CDR3 with reference TRBV5-1 and TRBJ2-5 gives the whole variable domain KAGVTQTPRYLIKTRGQQVTLSCSPISGHRSVSWYQQTPGQGLQFLFEYFSETQRNKGNFPGRFSGRQFSNSRSEMNVSTLELGDSALYLCASSSPGRGVETQYFGPGTRLLVL.

Worth noting for this clone: Distinct nucleotide sequences in the sample also encode this CDR3. The chain employs TRBV2 and TRBJ1-2; tentative D call: TRBD1 (6 bases). The CDR3 sequence is 12 residues long. Germline CDR1 SNHLY, CDR2 FYNNEI. The ends were cut back, 7 bases at V and 3 bases at J, with 9 bases in the middle. The CDR3 sequence is CASNRADYGYTF. Here the CDR3 DNA reads TGTGCCAGCAACAGGGCCGACTATGGCTACACCTTC. The variable domain in full, with the rest retrieved from reference TRBV2 and TRBJ1-2, is EPEVTQTPSHQVTQMGQEVILRCVPISNHLYFYWYRQILGQKVEFLVSFYNNEISEKSEIFDDQFSVERPDGSNFTLKIRSTKLEDSAMYFCASNRADYGYTFGSGTRLTVV.

The chain joins TRBV11-2 to TRBJ1-2, with 10 bases matching TRBD1. Trimming took 2 bases from V and 8 from J; bases not matched to a gene: 5. The CDR3 contains 14 residues. Germline V CDR1 and CDR2: SGHAT, FQNNGV. CDR3 nucleotide sequence: TGTGCCAGCAGCTTATCTGGACAGGGGGAAGGCTACACCTTC. Its protein product is CASSLSGQGEGYTF.

The genes are TRBV28 and TRBJ2-2; the match to TRBD2 covers 15 bases. Germline values: CDR1 MDHEN, CDR2 SYDVKM. The CDR3 covers 15 residues. The junction had 5 bases not matched to a gene; V was cut back by 10 bases and J by 5 bases. The CDR3 sequence is CATGLAGGGTGELFF. CDR3 DNA: TGTGCCACCGGACTAGCGGGAGGGGGTACCGGGGAGCTGTTTTTT.

The rearrangement joins TRBV28 to TRBJ1-5; D is unclear. Germline CDR1 is MDHEN and CDR2 is SYDVKM. The CDR3 extends over 12 amino acids. V lost 4 bases, J lost 3 bases, and 4 bases lay in between. The CDR3 DNA is TGTGCCAGCAGTTCGGTCAATCAGCCCCAGCATTTT. It codes for CASSSVNQPQHF.

The rearrangement joins TRBV30 to TRBJ2-1, with 10 bases fitting TRBD2. The J segment lost 10 bases and the V segment lost 7 bases, leaving 10 bases of the junction unmatched. CDR3 length: 13 residues. CDR1 and CDR2 from the germline V gene are GTSNPN and SVGIG (reference sequence). CDR3 DNA sequence: TGTGCCTTGGGGCTAGCGGGAGTGAGGGAGCAGTTCTTC. Translated: CALGLAGVREQFF.